This T cell receptor (beta chain) was sequenced during a study of blood T cell repertoires in COVID-19. About the research overall: The origin of the acute and convalescent COVID-19 samples was the United States, Italy and Spain.

The method was immunoSEQ multiplex PCR; TCRdb's version includes in-frame clones alone and lacks a portion of them. The data contain roughly 190,000 clones, 86% of them seen just once; the ten biggest clones take up around 7%. The trim removed 7 bases at V and 5 bases at J, leaving 8 bases unmatched. This CDR3 region has 15 residues. CDR1 and CDR2 from the germline V gene are MRHNA and SNTAGT. This sequence joins TRBV6-4 and TRBJ1-6, with 7 bases fitting TRBD1. The specimen was peripheral blood. This sequence originates from a woman of 80 years or more in a cohort sampled during active or convalescent COVID-19. The CDR3 loop is CASKEGAGDNSPLHF. CDR3 DNA sequence: TGTGCCAGCAAAGAGGGGGCAGGGGATAATTCACCCCTCCACTTT.